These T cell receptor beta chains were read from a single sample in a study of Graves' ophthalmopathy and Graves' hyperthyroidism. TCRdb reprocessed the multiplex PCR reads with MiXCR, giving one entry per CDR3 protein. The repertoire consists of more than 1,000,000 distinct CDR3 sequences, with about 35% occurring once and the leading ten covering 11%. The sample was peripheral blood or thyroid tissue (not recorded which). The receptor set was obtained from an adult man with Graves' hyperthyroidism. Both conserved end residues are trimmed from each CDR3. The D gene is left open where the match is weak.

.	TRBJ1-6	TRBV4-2	ASSQDFHGQSYNSPLH
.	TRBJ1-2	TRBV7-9	ASSRGPRYGYT
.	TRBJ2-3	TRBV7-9	ASSLNPATDTQY
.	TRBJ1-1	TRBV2	ASMPSMNTEAF
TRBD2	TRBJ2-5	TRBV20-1	SATTGLAGVETQY
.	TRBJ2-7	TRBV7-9	ASDIGTDTYEQY
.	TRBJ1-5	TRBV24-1	ATSASGSNQPQH
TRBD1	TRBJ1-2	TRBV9	ASSVNPTGLGYGYT
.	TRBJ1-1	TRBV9	ASSVDLRGGNTEAF
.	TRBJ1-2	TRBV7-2	ASSGRGQQGYT
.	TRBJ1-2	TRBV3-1	ASSQSGGANGYT
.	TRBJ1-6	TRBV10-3	AISGRQGDSPLH
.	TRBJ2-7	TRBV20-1	SARAASGPYEQY
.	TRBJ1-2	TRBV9	ASSPRGGGTDGYT
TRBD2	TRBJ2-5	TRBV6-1	ASSSVTSGAETQY
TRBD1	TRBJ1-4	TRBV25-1	ASSEGQGGNEKLF
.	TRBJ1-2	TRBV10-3	AISESTGEYGYT
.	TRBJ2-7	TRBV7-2	ASSLADDRDSSYEQY
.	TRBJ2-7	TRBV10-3	AISPLASSYEQY
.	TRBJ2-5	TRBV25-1	ASSEPGERETQY
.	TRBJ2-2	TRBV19	ASNGDGNTGELF
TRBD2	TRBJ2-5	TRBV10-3	AIREGGETQY
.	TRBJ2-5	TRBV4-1	ASSQGFVGQETQY
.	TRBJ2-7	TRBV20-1	SARDLGMGEQY
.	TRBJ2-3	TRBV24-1	ATSATTRRDTQY
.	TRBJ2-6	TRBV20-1	SARDQHSNSGANVLT
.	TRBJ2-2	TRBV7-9	ASSLAGSVSGELF
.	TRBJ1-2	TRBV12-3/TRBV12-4	ASSLEGPGANYGYT
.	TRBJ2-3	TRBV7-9	ASSPAGRTDTQY
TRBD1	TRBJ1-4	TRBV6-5	ASSMTGGSEKLF
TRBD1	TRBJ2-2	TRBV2	ARGTGGNTGELF
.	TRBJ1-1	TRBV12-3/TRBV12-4	ASSLGQAAEAF
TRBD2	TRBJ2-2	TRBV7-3	ASGGGYTGELF
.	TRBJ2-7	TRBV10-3	ASSPRESDYEQY
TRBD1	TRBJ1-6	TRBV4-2	ASSQTQGAASSPLH
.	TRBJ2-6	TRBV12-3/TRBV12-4	ASSWGHSPSGANVLT
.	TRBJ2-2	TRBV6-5	ASSSARGGAGELF
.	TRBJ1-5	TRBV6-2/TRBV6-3	ASSYEGSNQPQH
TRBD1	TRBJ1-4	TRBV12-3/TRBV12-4	ASSLPGGGEKLF
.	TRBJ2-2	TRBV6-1	AGSYSIHQGWELF
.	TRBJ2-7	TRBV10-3	AISEDRKYEQY
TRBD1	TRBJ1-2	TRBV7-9	ASSETPQGNYGYT
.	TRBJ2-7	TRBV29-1	SVWVGEQY
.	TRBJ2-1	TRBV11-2	ASSGYRDEQF
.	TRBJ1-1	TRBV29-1	SVGGGGFSTEAF
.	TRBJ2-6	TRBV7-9	ASSYGRSEGGNVLT
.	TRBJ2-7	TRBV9	ASSPRLASPYEQY
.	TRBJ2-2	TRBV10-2	ASSEPDSDGTGELF
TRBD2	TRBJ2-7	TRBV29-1	SAKRRTSEDEQY
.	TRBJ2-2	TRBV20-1	SASRTGAGSTGELF
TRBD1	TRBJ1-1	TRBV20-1	SARALGQGRTEAF